This T cell receptor beta chain was sequenced during a study of identical twins. Only a few counts were recorded for this clonotype. Germline CDR1 is SQVTM and CDR2 is ANQGSEA. Unmatched junction bases numbered 8, after V lost 6 bases and J lost 6 bases. The CDR3 loop spans 13 amino acids. Template switching added a universal primer site, and cDNA bore unique molecular identifiers. MiXCR, applied by TCRdb to the 5' RACE reads, yields one record per CDR3 protein. The sample yields some 790,000 distinct CDR3 sequences, about 18% seen once. The data also belong to a second study, concerning T cells expressing NK-cell markers.

This receptor was taken from a woman aged 18 to 35 in good health. This chain joins TRBV29-1 and TRBJ2-3; 8 bases are shared with TRBD2. The specimen sequenced was PBMCs. The CDR3 bases are TGCAGCGTCCGGGGGGGTTCTTCGGATACGCAGTATTTT. It codes for CSVRGGSSDTQYF.